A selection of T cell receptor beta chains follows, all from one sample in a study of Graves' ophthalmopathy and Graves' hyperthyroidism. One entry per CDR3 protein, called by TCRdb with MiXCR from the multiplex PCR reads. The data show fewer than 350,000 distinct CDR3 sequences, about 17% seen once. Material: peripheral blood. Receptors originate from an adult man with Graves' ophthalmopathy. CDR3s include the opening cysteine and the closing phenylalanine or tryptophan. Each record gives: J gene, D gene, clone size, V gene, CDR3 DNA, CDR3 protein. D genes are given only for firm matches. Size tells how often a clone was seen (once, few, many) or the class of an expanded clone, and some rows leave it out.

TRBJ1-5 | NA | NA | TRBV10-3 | TGTGCCACCACGAGCTGGGGGGGTCTGAGCAATCAGCCCCAGCATTTT | CATTSWGGLSNQPQHF
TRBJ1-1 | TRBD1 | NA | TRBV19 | TGTGCCAGTAGAGGCAGGGGGACTGAAGCTTTCTTT | CASRGRGTEAFF
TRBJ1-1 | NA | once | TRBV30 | TGTGCCTGGAGTCAAGTAATAGGGGGATTTAACACTGAAGCTTTCTTT | CAWSQVIGGFNTEAFF
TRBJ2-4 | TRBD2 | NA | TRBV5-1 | TGCGCCAGCAGCTTGCTGGGGGGGGCCAAAAACATTCAGTACTTC | CASSLLGGAKNIQYF
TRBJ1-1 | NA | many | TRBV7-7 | TGTGCTAGCAAAGTATCTGAGAACACTGAAGCTTTCTTT | CASKVSENTEAFF
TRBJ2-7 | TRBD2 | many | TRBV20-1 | TGCAGTGCTAGAACCGGAACGAGCGGGGGGGCCAGGGAGCAGTACTTC | CSARTGTSGGAREQYF
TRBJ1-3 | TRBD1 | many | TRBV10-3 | TGTGCCACCCGGACAGGGAGCGACACCATATATTTT | CATRTGSDTIYF
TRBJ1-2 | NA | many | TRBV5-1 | TGCGCCAGCAGCTTGGAGGCCCGGGGGAATGGCTACACCTTC | CASSLEARGNGYTF
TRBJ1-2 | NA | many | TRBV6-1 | TGTGCCAGCAGGCGAGCGGGAAACTATGGCTACACCTTC | CASRRAGNYGYTF
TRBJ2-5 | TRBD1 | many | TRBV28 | TGTGCCAGCAGTTGGGGACAGGTCCAGGGAGAGACCCAGTACTTC | CASSWGQVQGETQYF
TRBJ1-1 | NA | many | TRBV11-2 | TGTGCCAGCAGCGAGTCTGGCACTGAAGCTTTCTTT | CASSESGTEAFF
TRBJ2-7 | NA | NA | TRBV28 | TGTGCCAGCAGTGCTACCAGAGCCCGGACTTTC | CASSATRARTF
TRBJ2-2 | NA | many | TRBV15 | TGTGCCACCAGCAGAGTTCTGGACGGGGAGCTGTTTTTT | CATSRVLDGELFF
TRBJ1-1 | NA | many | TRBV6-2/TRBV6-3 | TGTGCCAGCAGTTACGCGGGAACAGCTTTCTTT | CASSYAGTAFF
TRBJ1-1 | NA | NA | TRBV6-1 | TGTGCCAGCAGTGAGAGGTTAAACACTGAAGCTTTCTTT | CASSERLNTEAFF
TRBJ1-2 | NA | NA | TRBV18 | TGTGCCAGCTCACCAGACAGAAGTAACTATGGCTACACCTTC | CASSPDRSNYGYTF
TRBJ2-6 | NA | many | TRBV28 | TGTGCCAGCAGGAACAGGGTATCTGGGGCCAACGTCCTGACTTTC | CASRNRVSGANVLTF
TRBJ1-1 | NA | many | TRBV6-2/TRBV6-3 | TGTGCCAGCAGACGGACAGTCCTGAACACTGAAGCTTTCTTT | CASRRTVLNTEAFF
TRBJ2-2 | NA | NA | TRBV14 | TGTGCCAGCAGCCAAGTCTTATGGACCGGGGAGCTGTTTTTT | CASSQVLWTGELFF
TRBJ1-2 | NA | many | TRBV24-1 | TGTGCCACCAGTGACGGTCCGGGGATCCGCTATGGCTACACCTTC | CATSDGPGIRYGYTF
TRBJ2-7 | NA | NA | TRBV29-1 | TGCAGCGTTGGCTGGGGGGCCCACGAGCAGTACTTC | CSVGWGAHEQYF
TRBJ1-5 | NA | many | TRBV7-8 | TGTGCCAGCAGCTTAGGCAGGGTTTGGGATCAGCCCCAGCATTTT | CASSLGRVWDQPQHF
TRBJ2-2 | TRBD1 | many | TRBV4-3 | TGCGCCAGCAGCCAATTTGGGACAGGGGAGCTATTTTTT | CASSQFGTGELFF
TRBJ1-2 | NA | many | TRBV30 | TGTGCCACGGCAGGGATGTTGTTCTATGGCTACACCTTC | CATAGMLFYGYTF
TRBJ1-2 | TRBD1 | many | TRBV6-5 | TGTGCCAGCAGTTCCACCTTAGACAGGGAGGGCTACACCTTC | CASSSTLDREGYTF
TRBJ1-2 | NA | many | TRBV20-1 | TGCAGTGCTAGACGGGGCGGGGGGGCCGGTGGCTACACCTTC | CSARRGGGAGGYTF
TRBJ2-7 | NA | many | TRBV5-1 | TGCGCCAGCAGCTTGGCCCCAGGGATACGCTCCTACGAGCAGTACTTC | CASSLAPGIRSYEQYF
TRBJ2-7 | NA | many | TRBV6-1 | TGTGCCAGCAGGCGGGCACTACAGATAAGCTCCTACGAGCAGTACTTC | CASRRALQISSYEQYF
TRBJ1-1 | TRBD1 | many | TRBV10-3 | TGTGCCATCAGTGGGACAGGGGTGGCGAAGACTGAAGCTTTCTTT | CAISGTGVAKTEAFF
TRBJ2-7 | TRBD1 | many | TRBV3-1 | TGTGCCGGCAGCCTTATACAGGGGGGCGAGCAGTACTTC | CAGSLIQGGEQYF
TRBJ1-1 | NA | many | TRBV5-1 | TGCGCCAGCAGCCCTGGGGCGGGACGGACGAACACTGAAGCTTTCTTT | CASSPGAGRTNTEAFF
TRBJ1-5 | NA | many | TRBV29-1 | TGCAGCGTTAGCAACGGGGGAGTTCAGCCCCAGCATTTT | CSVSNGGVQPQHF
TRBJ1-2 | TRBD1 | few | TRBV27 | TGTGCCAGCAGTTTAAATAGCATGGGGACAGGGAACCGCTATGGCTACACCTTC | CASSLNSMGTGNRYGYTF
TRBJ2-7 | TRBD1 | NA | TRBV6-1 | TGTGCCAGCAGTGAAGCGAGGACAGGGGACGTCTACGAGCAGTACTTC | CASSEARTGDVYEQYF
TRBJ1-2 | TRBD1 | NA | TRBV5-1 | TGCGCCAGCAGCTTGGCCTATTCCAGGGGACAGGCCTATGGCTACACCTTC | CASSLAYSRGQAYGYTF
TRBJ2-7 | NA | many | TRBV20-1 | TGCAGTGCTAGAGTTTCCAGGGCGATTTCCTACGAGCAGTACTTC | CSARVSRAISYEQYF
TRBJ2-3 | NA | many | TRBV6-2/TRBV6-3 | TGTGCCAGCAGCCCCCTGGTGGGCATCTGGACCACAGATACGCAGTATTTT | CASSPLVGIWTTDTQYF
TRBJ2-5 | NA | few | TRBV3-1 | TGTGCCAGCAGCCAAGATACAGGTCTGCAAGAGACCCAGTACTTC | CASSQDTGLQETQYF
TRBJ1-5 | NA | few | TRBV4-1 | TGCGCCAGCAGCCAAGATTTAGCTCCTCAGCCCCAGCATTTT | CASSQDLAPQPQHF
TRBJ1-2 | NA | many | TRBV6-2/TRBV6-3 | TGTGCCAGCAGTCACGGGCAGTTCACTCTACGAGCTAACTATGGCTACACCTTC | CASSHGQFTLRANYGYTF
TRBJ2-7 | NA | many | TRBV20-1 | TGCAGTGCTAGAGAGGACCTTTCTTACGAGCAGTACTTC | CSAREDLSYEQYF
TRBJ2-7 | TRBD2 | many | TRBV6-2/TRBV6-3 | TGTGCCAGCAGTTACAGGCCGGGGGGGCCGTGGGAGCAGTACTTC | CASSYRPGGPWEQYF
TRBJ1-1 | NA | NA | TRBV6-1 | TGTGCCAGCGTAAGGGTACAGGTATCGAACACTGAAGCTTTCTTT | CASVRVQVSNTEAFF
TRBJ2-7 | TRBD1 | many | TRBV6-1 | TGTGCCAGCACGGGACAGGGTCCCTACGAGCAGTACTTC | CASTGQGPYEQYF
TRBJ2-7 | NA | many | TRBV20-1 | TGCAGTGCTAGTAAGGGGAATCCCACCGATGGCGAGCAGTACTTC | CSASKGNPTDGEQYF
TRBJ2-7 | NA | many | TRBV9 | TGTGCCAGCAGCTTAGGGGACGGGGTCGACGAGCAGTACTTC | CASSLGDGVDEQYF
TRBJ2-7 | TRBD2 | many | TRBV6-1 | TGTGCCAGTAAATCTAGCGGCGACGTTTACGAGCAGTACTTC | CASKSSGDVYEQYF
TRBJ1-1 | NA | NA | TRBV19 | TGTGCCAGTAGTAGAACCGGGCCGAACACTGAAGCTTTCTTT | CASSRTGPNTEAFF
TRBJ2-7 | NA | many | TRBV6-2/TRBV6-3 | TGTGCCAGCAGTCGGGGGCGCGACGAGCAGTACTTC | CASSRGRDEQYF
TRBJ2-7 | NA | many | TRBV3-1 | TGTGCCAGCACCAAGGGGTACGAGCAGTACTTC | CASTKGYEQYF
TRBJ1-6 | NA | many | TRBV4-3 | TGCGCCAGCAGCCAAGGGGGCTATAATTCACCCCTCCACTTT | CASSQGGYNSPLHF
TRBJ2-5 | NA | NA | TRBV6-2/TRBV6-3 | TGTGCCAGCAGCCCCCCATGGGGAGAGACCCAGTACTTC | CASSPPWGETQYF
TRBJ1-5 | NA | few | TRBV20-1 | TGCAGTGCTAGTATAGCTCATAGCAATCAGCCCCAGCATTTT | CSASIAHSNQPQHF
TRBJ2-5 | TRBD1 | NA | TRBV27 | TGTGCTAGCAGTCTCGCACAGGGGGCCCAGTACTTC | CASSLAQGAQYF